The source of this TCR beta chain is a study of blood T cell repertoires in COVID-19. Profiled with immunoSEQ multiplex PCR; TCRdb holds only in-frame clones, not every one. The repertoire holds about 400,000 clones, with roughly 87% as singletons. The ends were cut back, 2 bases at V and 6 bases at J, with 10 bases in the middle. The CDR3 extends over 13 amino acids. Germline CDR1 and CDR2: KGHSH and LQKENI. Participants were placed into cohorts based on the clinical history they reported. The chain joins TRBV18 to TRBJ1-1, with D possibly TRBD1 on 5 matching bases. The clonotype was recovered from a woman aged 40 to 50 with acute COVID-19. Sample: PBMCs or T cells enriched from blood (not recorded which). CDR3 protein: CASSPTAGSEAFF. CDR3 coding DNA: TGTGCCAGCTCACCAACCGCAGGGTCTGAAGCTTTCTTT.